The next 18 T cell receptor beta chains were all read from a single sample in a study of cytomegalovirus exposure and HLA in healthy donors. It was with 60 Vbeta and 13 Jbeta primers that the PCR ran. The method was immunoSEQ multiplex PCR; TCRdb's version includes in-frame clones alone and lacks a portion of them. The sample yields 140,000 to 150,000 clones, more than 60% seen once. Sequences were obtained from PBMCs. The origin of the receptors is a woman aged 60 to 75 in good health and CMV-seronegative.

The V and J genes are TRBV6-5 and TRBJ2-1; the D gene is possibly TRBD2 (6 bases). Per the germline V gene, CDR1 is MNHEY and CDR2 is SVGAGI. CDR3 length: 14 residues. The V end lost 5 bases, the J end lost 5 bases, and 13 bases lay between the germline ends. As DNA, the CDR3 is TGTGCCAGCAGTCCCCGGGAGCTCCACAATGAGCAGTTCTTC. It codes for CASSPRELHNEQFF.

This clone has a handful of counts. V is TRBV12-5 and J is TRBJ1-2; 8 nucleotides align to TRBD1. CDR1 and CDR2 from the germline V gene are LGHNT and FRNRAP. Unmatched junction bases numbered 11, after V lost 2 bases and J lost 6 bases. The CDR3 has 16 amino acids. The chain's CDR3 is CASGLPWTGSGDGYTF. Here the CDR3 DNA reads TGTGCTAGTGGTTTGCCTTGGACAGGGTCGGGCGATGGCTACACCTTC.

The chain recombines TRBV28 with TRBJ2-5; 12 nucleotides match TRBD2. The ends lost 2 bases at V and 5 bases at J; junction bases unmatched: 12. The CDR3 is 18 amino acids. Germline CDR1 is MDHEN and CDR2 is SYDVKM. The CDR3 nucleotides read TGTGCCAGCAGTTTAGGACTAGCGGGGCCCCGGACTTGGGAGACCCAGTACTTC. Translated, it gives CASSLGLAGPRTWETQYF.

In DNA form, the CDR3 reads TGTGCCAGCAGTTTTTCCAGTGTTCTAGATGGCTACACCTTC. Amino acid sequence: CASSFSSVLDGYTF. The gene calls are TRBV28 and TRBJ1-2; no firm D call. V was trimmed by 3 bases and J by 6 bases, leaving 14 bases between them. Germline-derived CDR1 and CDR2 are MDHEN and SYDVKM. The CDR3 contains 14 residues.

This clone turned up a few times. This chain joins TRBV9 and TRBJ2-5; D might be TRBD2 (6 bases). V lost 0 bases, J lost 5 bases, and 17 bases lay in between. CDR3 length: 16 residues. CDR1 SGDLS and CDR2 YYNGEE come from the germline V gene. The CDR3 region is CASSVGPGGSEETQYF. CDR3 DNA: TGTGCCAGCAGCGTAGGACCTGGGGGGAGTGAGGAGACCCAGTACTTC.

The V call is TRBV28, the J call TRBJ2-3; 11 nucleotides agree with TRBD2. This CDR3 comprises 16 residues. The J segment lost 3 bases and the V segment lost 1 base, leaving 3 bases of the junction unmatched. Germline V CDR1 and CDR2: MDHEN, SYDVKM. The CDR3 here is CASSLFVAGGTDTQYF. The CDR3 nucleotides read TGTGCCAGCAGTTTATTTGTAGCGGGAGGGACAGATACGCAGTATTTT. The variable domain in full, with the rest retrieved from reference TRBV28 and TRBJ2-3, is DVKVTQSSRYLVKRTGEKVFLECVQDMDHENMFWYRQDPGLGLRLIYFSYDVKMKEKGDIPEGYSVSREKKERFSLILESASTNQTSMYLCASSLFVAGGTDTQYFGPGTRLTVL.

The chain employs TRBV15 and TRBJ1-2; the D gene is possibly TRBD1 (5 bases). CDR1 is LNHNV, CDR2 YYDKDF, per germline (reference sequence). Trimming took 0 bases from V and 11 from J, leaving 19 bases between them. This CDR3 spans 15 amino acids. CDR3: CATSRDVQGARGYTF. The CDR3 DNA reads as TGTGCCACCAGCAGAGACGTTCAGGGAGCCCGGGGGTACACCTTC.

This rearrangement joins TRBV28 to TRBJ2-7; 10 nucleotides line up with TRBD1. V lost 5 bases to trimming and J lost 10 bases; unmatched junction nucleotides: 11. CDR1 MDHEN and CDR2 SYDVKM come from the germline V gene. The CDR3 loop spans 14 amino acids. CDR3 in amino acids: CASSVTGTGVSQYF. The CDR3, as DNA: TGTGCCAGCAGTGTAACCGGGACAGGGGTCAGTCAGTACTTC.

The chain has TRBV7-9 and TRBJ2-7; 10 bases agree with TRBD2. Germline V gene data show CDR1 as SEHNR and CDR2 as FQNEAQ (reference sequence). The CDR3 covers 16 residues. Unmatched junction bases numbered 12, after V lost 5 bases and J lost 5 bases. Here the CDR3 reads CASSPRGAGGRHEQYF. CDR3 coding DNA: TGTGCCAGCAGCCCCCGGGGAGCGGGGGGGCGGCACGAGCAGTACTTC.

The rearrangement links TRBV5-1 to TRBJ2-6, with 12 bases matching TRBD1. The germline V gene has CDR1 SGHRS and CDR2 YFSETQ. The V and J ends lost 3 bases and 1 base, in that order; junction bases with no gene match: 5. The CDR3 runs to 18 residues. The CDR3 here is CASSSGQGARSGANVLTF. Here the CDR3 DNA reads TGCGCCAGCAGCTCGGGACAGGGGGCGCGATCTGGGGCCAACGTCCTGACTTTC.

The chain is built from TRBV7-3 and TRBJ1-2; TRBD1 is a possible D gene (5 bases). V was trimmed by 5 bases and J by 8 bases, leaving 15 bases between them. CDR3 length: 13 residues. Germline CDR1 and CDR2: SGHTA and FQGTGA. CDR3 residues: CASSLRQGAGYTF. CDR3 coding DNA: TGTGCCAGCAGCCTCCGTCAGGGCGCAGGCTACACCTTC.

The rearrangement joins TRBV2 to TRBJ2-2; 10 bases fit TRBD1. From germline, CDR1 is SNHLY and CDR2 FYNNEI. J lost 5 bases, V lost 4 bases, and 7 bases had no gene match. This CDR3 region has 16 residues. CDR3: CASSGGTGAGTGELFF. DNA for the CDR3: TGTGCCAGCAGTGGCGGGACAGGGGCGGGAACCGGGGAGCTGTTTTTT. The full variable domain, completed using reference TRBV2 and TRBJ2-2, is EPEVTQTPSHQVTQMGQEVILRCVPISNHLYFYWYRQILGQKVEFLVSFYNNEISEKSEIFDDQFSVERPDGSNFTLKIRSTKLEDSAMYFCASSGGTGAGTGELFFGEGSRLTVL.

A single count supports this clone. The same CDR3 can be traced to other DNA sequences in this sample. The CDR3 loop reads CASLQTGNQPQHF. In nucleotides, the CDR3 is TGTGCCAGCCTCCAGACAGGGAATCAGCCCCAGCATTTT. The chain couples TRBV6-1 to TRBJ1-5; 7 nucleotides agree with TRBD1. CDR3 size: 13 residues. Germline loops: CDR1 MNHNS, CDR2 SASEGT. V shed 8 bases and J 4 bases; nucleotides not matched to a gene: 5.

The CDR3 DNA reads as TGTGCCATCGGTTCAGAATACGAGCAGTACTTC. Protein sequence: CAIGSEYEQYF. The V gene is TRBV10-3, the J gene TRBJ2-7; D unresolved. In germline, CDR1 is ENHRY, CDR2 SYGVKD. Between the trimmed V and J ends, which lost 8 bases and 4 bases, there was a span of 9 bases. The CDR3 has 11 residues.

The gene calls are TRBV19 and TRBJ2-1; 7 bases are shared with TRBD2. Germline assignment: CDR1 LNHDA and CDR2 SQIVND (reference sequence). The length of the CDR3 is 18 residues. V was clipped by 5 bases and J by 0 bases; unmatched bases: 13. The CDR3 here is CASSPGARAGNSYNEQFF. The DNA for the CDR3 is TGTGCCAGTAGTCCTGGAGCAAGAGCGGGGAACTCCTACAATGAGCAGTTCTTC.

This clone has just a few counts. The chain links TRBV19 to TRBJ2-2; D is possibly TRBD2 (6 bases). Germline CDR1 LNHDA, CDR2 SQIVND (reference sequence). The V and J ends lost 1 base and 3 bases respectively, with 9 bases between them. This CDR3 has 15 amino acids. CDR3 nucleotide sequence: TGTGCCAGTAGTATAGGATGGAGGGACACCGGGGAGCTGTTTTTT. Residues: CASSIGWRDTGELFF. The full variable domain, its missing parts supplied by reference TRBV19 and TRBJ2-2, is DGGITQSPKYLFRKEGQNVTLSCEQNLNHDAMYWYRQDPGQGLRLIYYSQIVNDFQKGDIAEGYSVSREKKESFPLTVTSAQKNPTAFYLCASSIGWRDTGELFFGEGSRLTVL.

This chain connects TRBV19 to TRBJ2-5; 13 bases map to TRBD2. The germline V gene has CDR1 LNHDA and CDR2 SQIVND (reference sequence). Losses at the gene ends were 5 bases for V and 5 bases for J; bases not matched to a gene: 14. CDR3 length: 18 amino acids. The CDR3 DNA sequence: TGTGCCAGTAGTCTCGGACTAGCGGGAGAGGTTCCCCGGGAGACCCAGTACTTC. This encodes CASSLGLAGEVPRETQYF.

The rearrangement links TRBV19 to TRBJ2-3; 8 nucleotides line up with TRBD2. Germline values: CDR1 LNHDA, CDR2 SQIVND (reference sequence). The V gene end was trimmed by 6 bases and the J gene end by 2 bases; junction bases not matched to a gene: 4. This CDR3 has 14 amino acids. For the CDR3, the DNA is TGTGCCAGTAGCCTTAGCGGGGTCACAGATACGCAGTATTTT. Residues: CASSLSGVTDTQYF.